This is a list of T cell receptor beta chains from one sample in a study of shared clonotypes between healthy human individuals. Profiled with immunoSEQ multiplex PCR; TCRdb holds only in-frame clones, not every one. The table lists some 470,000 clones, about 79% of them singletons. Sequenced material: PBMCs. These TCRs come from a middle-aged woman in good health. Some clones in this sample may be carry-over from other donors' samples. The CDR3 runs from the conserved cysteine through the conserved F or W. A D gene is named only where the DNA matches it firmly. Rows give clone size only sometimes, using once, few, many, or a class for an expanded clone.

d_gene	j_gene	abundance	v_gene	CDR3nt	CDR3aa
NA	TRBJ1-3	NA	TRBV7-2	TGTGCCAGCAGCTTAGTGTTTGGGTCTGGCTCTGGAAACACCATATATTTT	CASSLVFGSGSGNTIYF
NA	TRBJ2-3	NA	TRBV7-8	TGTGCCAGCAGCATCCAAGCGGGAGCAGGGGGGACAGATACGCAGTATTTT	CASSIQAGAGGTDTQYF
NA	TRBJ1-3	NA	TRBV5-1	TGCGCCAGCAGTCTGAACGGAGTCGCAAACTCTGGAAACACCATATATTTT	CASSLNGVANSGNTIYF
NA	TRBJ1-5	NA	TRBV6-5	TGTGCCAGCAGTTACGGGCAGGGAAGTCAGCCCCAGCATTTT	CASSYGQGSQPQHF
TRBD1	TRBJ1-5	NA	TRBV28	TGTGCCAGCAGCCCTGACAGGGATAGCAATCAGCCCCAGCATTTT	CASSPDRDSNQPQHF
TRBD2	TRBJ2-5	NA	TRBV11-3	TGTGCCAGCAGCCCGGGACTAGCGGGAGTAGAAGAGACCCAGTACTTC	CASSPGLAGVEETQYF
NA	TRBJ2-1	once	TRBV18	TGTGCCAGCTCACCACCGGAAGGGCCCACAGGCTTCAATGAGCAGTTCTTC	CASSPPEGPTGFNEQFF
NA	TRBJ2-7	NA	TRBV11-2	TGTGCCAGCAGCTTAGTCTATTCGCGGTCCCCCTACGAGCAGTACTTC	CASSLVYSRSPYEQYF
TRBD1	TRBJ2-2	NA	TRBV4-1	TGCGCCAGCAGAAACCCGGGACAGGGGGCGAGTGGCACCGGGGAGCTGTTTTTT	CASRNPGQGASGTGELFF
TRBD2	TRBJ2-7	NA	TRBV5-1	TGCGCCAGCAGCTGGGGGACTATCGGGGGCGAGCAGTACTTC	CASSWGTIGGEQYF
NA	TRBJ1-1	NA	TRBV28	TGTGCCAGCAGTCCCCCGGGGAGGCCCGGGGCTTTCTTT	CASSPPGRPGAFF
NA	TRBJ1-4	NA	TRBV9	TGTGCCAGCAGCGTGAGTCCCCAGGGCAATGAAAAACTGTTTTTT	CASSVSPQGNEKLFF
TRBD1	TRBJ2-2	few	TRBV7-8	TGTGCCAGTCACGAGGGGGCCGGGACCGGGGAGCTGTTTTTT	CASHEGAGTGELFF
NA	TRBJ2-3	NA	TRBV29-1	TGCAGCGTTGAATCTAACACAGATACGCAGTATTTT	CSVESNTDTQYF
NA	TRBJ2-2	NA	TRBV11-2	TGTGCCAGCAGCCCCAGCGGACTGGGGAGCACCGGGGAGCTGTTTTTT	CASSPSGLGSTGELFF
TRBD1	TRBJ2-5	NA	TRBV7-6	TGTGCCAGCAGCTCTGGACAGGTCCAAGAGACCCAGTACTTC	CASSSGQVQETQYF
NA	TRBJ2-3	NA	TRBV7-2	TGTGCCAGCAGTCCAATCCCCGATACGCAGTATTTT	CASSPIPDTQYF
NA	TRBJ2-1	NA	TRBV4-1	TGCGCCAGCAGCCAGGCGCCTGCAGGGGTATCATCCAGTGAGCAGTTCTTC	CASSQAPAGVSSSEQFF
NA	TRBJ2-5	few	TRBV7-9	TGTGCCAGCAGCCTTGGGACGGCGGCGGGTTGGGAGACCCAGTACTTC	CASSLGTAAGWETQYF
TRBD2	TRBJ2-1	once	TRBV15	TGTGCCACCAGCAGAGCCCGGGAGGGTGAGCAGTTCTTC	CATSRAREGEQFF
TRBD2	TRBJ2-2	NA	TRBV27	TGTGCCAGCAGTTCTTTGGCGGGAGGGCCTTTCGGGGAGCTGTTTTTT	CASSSLAGGPFGELFF
NA	TRBJ2-3	NA	TRBV5-1	TGCGCCAGCAGCGAGTACACAGATACGCAGTATTTT	CASSEYTDTQYF
NA	TRBJ2-7	once	TRBV18	TGTGCCAGCTCCCGGCAGGGCTACGAGCAGTACTTC	CASSRQGYEQYF
NA	TRBJ2-1	once	TRBV9	TGTGCCAGCAGCGTAGTAGCGGACAACTACAATGAGCAGTTCTTC	CASSVVADNYNEQFF
TRBD1	TRBJ2-7	NA	TRBV18	TGTGCCAGCTCATACGAACAGGGGCACGAGCAGTACTTC	CASSYEQGHEQYF
NA	TRBJ2-1	many	TRBV5-4	TGTGCCAGCAGCCCGGACACGAGCTACAATGAGCAGTTCTTC	CASSPDTSYNEQFF
NA	TRBJ1-4	NA	TRBV5-1	TGCGCCAGCACCAGGGACAATCCCTCAACTAATGAAAAACTGTTTTTT	CASTRDNPSTNEKLFF
TRBD2	TRBJ2-5	NA	TRBV5-1	TGCGCCAGCAGCTCCTCCGGGACTAGCGGGAGTACCCAGTACTTC	CASSSSGTSGSTQYF
TRBD2	TRBJ2-1	few	TRBV19	TGTGCCAGTAGTCCGTGGCGGGAGGACTGGGGCAATGAGCAGTTCTTC	CASSPWREDWGNEQFF
TRBD1	TRBJ2-2	NA	TRBV7-8	TGTGCCAGCAGCTCAAGACAGGGCTTTAACACCGGGGAGCTGTTTTTT	CASSSRQGFNTGELFF
NA	TRBJ1-1	NA	TRBV18	TGTGCCAGCTCACTCGGGACGGAAAACACTGAAGCTTTCTTT	CASSLGTENTEAFF
NA	TRBJ2-4	NA	TRBV21-1	TGTGCCAGCAGCGTACCCCGCGAAAACATTCAGTACTTC	CASSVPRENIQYF
NA	TRBJ2-5	NA	TRBV10-1	TGCGCCAGCAGCCCGGGGCTAGCAGAGACCCAGTACTTC	CASSPGLAETQYF
TRBD2	TRBJ2-6	few	TRBV28	TGTGCCAGCAGCCCGGGGGGAGCTCTAAGCTCTGGGGCCAACGTCCTGACTTTC	CASSPGGALSSGANVLTF
TRBD1	TRBJ2-5	few	TRBV11-3	TGTGCCAGCAGCTTATTTCAGGGGGTTGAGGCCCAGTACTTC	CASSLFQGVEAQYF
NA	TRBJ2-3	NA	TRBV30	TGTGCCCGCGACGAGGGGGGGACAGATACGCAGTATTTT	CARDEGGTDTQYF
NA	TRBJ2-1	NA	TRBV15	TGTGCCACCAGCAGAGGCCGCGGGACGGAACACAATGAGCAGTTCTTC	CATSRGRGTEHNEQFF
NA	TRBJ1-2	NA	TRBV25-1	TGTGCCAGCAGTGAATGGAGCGACGGGAACTATGGCTACACCTTC	CASSEWSDGNYGYTF
NA	TRBJ2-7	NA	TRBV27	TGTGCCAGCAGTTTCAGGGGTGTGGGAATTAAGCAGTACTTC	CASSFRGVGIKQYF
NA	TRBJ1-1	NA	TRBV7-3	TGTGCCAGCAGCTTAACTCGTATAAGTTTGAACACTGAAGCTTTCTTT	CASSLTRISLNTEAFF
NA	TRBJ2-4	NA	TRBV9	TGTGCCAGCAGTGCAGGGGGGACGGCCAAAAACATTCAGTACTTC	CASSAGGTAKNIQYF
TRBD1	TRBJ2-7	NA	TRBV18	TGTGCCAGCTCACCGGCGGACAGGGCCACCTACGAGCAGTACTTC	CASSPADRATYEQYF
NA	TRBJ2-1	NA	TRBV6-5	TGTGCCAGCAGTTACAGCCGCAATGAGCAGTTCTTC	CASSYSRNEQFF
NA	TRBJ2-3	NA	TRBV7-2	TGTGCCAGCAGCTCCGCGGGGGCCACAGATACGCAGTATTTT	CASSSAGATDTQYF
NA	TRBJ1-5	few	TRBV2	TGTGCCAGCGGACCAGGCTTCGCCAATCAGCCCCAGCATTTT	CASGPGFANQPQHF
TRBD2	TRBJ2-7	NA	TRBV7-2	TGTGCCAGCAGCTTGGGTGGCGTCGGGGGGAACCCCTACGAGCAGTACTTC	CASSLGGVGGNPYEQYF
NA	TRBJ1-1	few	TRBV28	TGTGCCAGCAGTCGAAGCAGGAACACTGAAGCTTTCTTT	CASSRSRNTEAFF
NA	TRBJ2-5	NA	TRBV29-1	TGCAGCGTAGGGGACCGTCAAGAGACCCAGTACTTC	CSVGDRQETQYF
TRBD1	TRBJ1-2	many	TRBV7-9	TGTGCCAGCAGCTTAGCAGGTGGGACAGGGGGTTTCAGCTACACCTTC	CASSLAGGTGGFSYTF
NA	TRBJ1-2	few	TRBV27	TGTGCCAGCAGTTTTACAAACTTGGCTGGGGGCTACACCTTC	CASSFTNLAGGYTF
NA	TRBJ2-5	NA	TRBV4-3	TGCGCCAGCAGCCAAGATCTCAGGGAGACCCAGTACTTC	CASSQDLRETQYF
NA	TRBJ1-1	NA	TRBV28	TGTGCCAGCAGCCTAGGGGGTCGAGTGAGCACTGAAGCTTTCTTT	CASSLGGRVSTEAFF
NA	TRBJ2-2	NA	TRBV27	TGTGCCAGCAGTTTAGCGGGGAACACCGGGGAGCTGTTTTTT	CASSLAGNTGELFF
TRBD2	TRBJ2-7	NA	TRBV7-2	TGTGCCAGCAGCTCTACAGCGGGACGCTCCTACGAGCAGTACTTC	CASSSTAGRSYEQYF
NA	TRBJ2-6	NA	TRBV5-1	TGCGCCAGCAGCTTGGGGGTAGCTGGGGCCAACGTCCTGACTTTC	CASSLGVAGANVLTF
NA	TRBJ1-3	few	TRBV7-6	TGTGCCAGCAGTGCAGTATTGGGACACACGCTCTCTGGAAACACCATATATTTT	CASSAVLGHTLSGNTIYF
TRBD1	TRBJ2-3	few	TRBV27	TGTGCCAGCAGTGCCCCGGACAGGGGGTTTATCCATACGCAGTATTTT	CASSAPDRGFIHTQYF
TRBD2	TRBJ2-1	NA	TRBV5-6	TGTGCCAGCAGCTTGCTTACTAGCGGGAGGCTTGGGCAGTTCTTC	CASSLLTSGRLGQFF
NA	TRBJ2-7	few	TRBV9	TGTGCCAGCAGCCCTAGGGGGGGCTCCTACGAGCAGTACTTC	CASSPRGGSYEQYF